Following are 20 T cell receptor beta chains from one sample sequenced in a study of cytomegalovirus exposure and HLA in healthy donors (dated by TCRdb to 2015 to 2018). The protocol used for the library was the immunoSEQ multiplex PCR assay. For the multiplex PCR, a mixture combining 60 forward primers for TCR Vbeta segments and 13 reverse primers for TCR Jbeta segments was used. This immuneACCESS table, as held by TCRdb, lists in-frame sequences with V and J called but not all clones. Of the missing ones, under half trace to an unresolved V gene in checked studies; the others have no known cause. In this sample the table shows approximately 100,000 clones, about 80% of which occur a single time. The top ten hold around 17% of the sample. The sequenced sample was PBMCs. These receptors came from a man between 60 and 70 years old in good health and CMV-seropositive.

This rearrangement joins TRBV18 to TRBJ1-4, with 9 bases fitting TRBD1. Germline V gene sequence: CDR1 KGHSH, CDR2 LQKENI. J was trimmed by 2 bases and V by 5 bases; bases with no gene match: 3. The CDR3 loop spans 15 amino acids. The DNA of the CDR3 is TGTGCCAGCTCAAACAGGGGGCCCACTAATGAAAAACTGTTTTTT. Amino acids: CASSNRGPTNEKLFF.

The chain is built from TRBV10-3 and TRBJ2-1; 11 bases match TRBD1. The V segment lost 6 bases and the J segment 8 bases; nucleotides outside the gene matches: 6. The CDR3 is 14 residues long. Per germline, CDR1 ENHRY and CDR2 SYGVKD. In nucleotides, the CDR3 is TGTGCCATCAGAGGACAGGGGGCCCAGGATGAGCAGTTCTTC. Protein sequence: CAIRGQGAQDEQFF.

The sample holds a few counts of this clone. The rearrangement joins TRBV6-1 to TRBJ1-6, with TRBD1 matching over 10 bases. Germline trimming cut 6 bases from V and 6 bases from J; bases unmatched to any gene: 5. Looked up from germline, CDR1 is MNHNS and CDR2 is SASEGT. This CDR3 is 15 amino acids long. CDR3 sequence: CASRGRTGGNSPLHF. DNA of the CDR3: TGTGCCAGCAGGGGAAGGACAGGGGGTAATTCACCCCTCCACTTT.

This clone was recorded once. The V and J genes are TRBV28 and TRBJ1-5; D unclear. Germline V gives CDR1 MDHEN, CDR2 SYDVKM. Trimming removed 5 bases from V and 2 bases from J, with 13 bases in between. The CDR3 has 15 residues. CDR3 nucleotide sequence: TGTGCCAGCAGTAGCCCCACCAACGGCAATCAGCCCCAGCATTTT. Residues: CASSSPTNGNQPQHF.

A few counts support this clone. CDR3 DNA: TGTGCCAGCAGCCTCCGGGACAGAACGAATTACTACGAGCAGTACTTC. This translates into CASSLRDRTNYYEQYF. This chain uses TRBV11-1 with TRBJ2-7, with 7 bases aligning to TRBD1. The ends lost 5 bases at V and 3 bases at J; junction bases unmatched: 13. Germline V gene lookup returns CDR1 SGHAT and CDR2 FQDESV (reference sequence). The CDR3 length is 16 residues.

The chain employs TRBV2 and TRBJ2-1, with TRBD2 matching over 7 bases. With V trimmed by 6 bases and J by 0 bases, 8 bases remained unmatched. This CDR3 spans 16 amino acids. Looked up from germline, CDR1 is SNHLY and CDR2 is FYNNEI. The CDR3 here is CASSIDLAVSYNEQFF. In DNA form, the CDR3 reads TGTGCCAGCAGCATTGATCTAGCGGTCTCCTACAATGAGCAGTTCTTC.

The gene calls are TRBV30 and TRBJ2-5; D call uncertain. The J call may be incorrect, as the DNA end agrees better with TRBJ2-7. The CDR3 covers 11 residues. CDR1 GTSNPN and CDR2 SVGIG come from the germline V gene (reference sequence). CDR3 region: CACQRSYEQYF. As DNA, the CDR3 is TGTGCCTGTCAACGATCCTACGAGCAGTACTTC.

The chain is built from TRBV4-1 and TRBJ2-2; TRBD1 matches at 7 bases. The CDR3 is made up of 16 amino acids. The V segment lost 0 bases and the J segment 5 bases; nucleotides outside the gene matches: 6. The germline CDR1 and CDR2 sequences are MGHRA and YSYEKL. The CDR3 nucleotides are TGCGCCAGCAGCCAAGAGGAGACAGGGTCAACCGGGGAGCTGTTTTTT. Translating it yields CASSQEETGSTGELFF.

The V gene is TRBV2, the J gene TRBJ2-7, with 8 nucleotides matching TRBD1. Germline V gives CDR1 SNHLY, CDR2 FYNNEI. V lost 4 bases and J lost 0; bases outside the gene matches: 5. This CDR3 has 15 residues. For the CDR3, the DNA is TGTGCCAGCAGTGTCGGACAGGGCAGCTCCTACGAGCAGTACTTC. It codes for CASSVGQGSSYEQYF. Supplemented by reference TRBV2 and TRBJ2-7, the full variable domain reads EPEVTQTPSHQVTQMGQEVILRCVPISNHLYFYWYRQILGQKVEFLVSFYNNEISEKSEIFDDQFSVERPDGSNFTLKIRSTKLEDSAMYFCASSVGQGSSYEQYFGPGTRLTVT.

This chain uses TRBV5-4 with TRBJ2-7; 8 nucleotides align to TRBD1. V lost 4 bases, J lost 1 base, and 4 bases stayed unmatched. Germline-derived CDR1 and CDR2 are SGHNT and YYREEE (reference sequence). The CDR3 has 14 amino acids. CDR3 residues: CASSLRDRSYEQYF. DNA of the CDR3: TGTGCCAGCAGCCTCCGGGACAGGTCCTACGAGCAGTACTTC.

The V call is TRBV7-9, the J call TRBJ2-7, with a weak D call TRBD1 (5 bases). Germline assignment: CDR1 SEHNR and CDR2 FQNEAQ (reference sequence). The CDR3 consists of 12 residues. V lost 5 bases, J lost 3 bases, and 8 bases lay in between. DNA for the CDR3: TGTGCCAGCAGCCGGACACTCTACGAGCAGTACTTC. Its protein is CASSRTLYEQYF. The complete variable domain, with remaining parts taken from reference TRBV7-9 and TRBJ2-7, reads DTGVSQNPRHKITKRGQNVTFRCDPISEHNRLYWYRQTLGQGPEFLTYFQNEAQLEKSRLLSDRFSAERPKGSFSTLEIQRTEQGDSAMYLCASSRTLYEQYFGPGTRLTVT.

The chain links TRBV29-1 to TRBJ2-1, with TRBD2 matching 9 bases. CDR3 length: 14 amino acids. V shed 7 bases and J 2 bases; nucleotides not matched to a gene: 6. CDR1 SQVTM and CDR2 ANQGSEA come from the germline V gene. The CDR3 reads CSGRLAVPYNEQFF. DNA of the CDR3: TGCAGCGGCAGACTAGCGGTGCCCTACAATGAGCAGTTCTTC.

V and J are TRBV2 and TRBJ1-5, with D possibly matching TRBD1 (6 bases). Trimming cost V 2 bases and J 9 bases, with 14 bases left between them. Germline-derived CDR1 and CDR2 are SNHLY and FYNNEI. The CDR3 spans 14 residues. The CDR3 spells CASSERGAVGPQHF. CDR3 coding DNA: TGTGCCAGCAGTGAACGGGGGGCCGTCGGGCCCCAGCATTTT.

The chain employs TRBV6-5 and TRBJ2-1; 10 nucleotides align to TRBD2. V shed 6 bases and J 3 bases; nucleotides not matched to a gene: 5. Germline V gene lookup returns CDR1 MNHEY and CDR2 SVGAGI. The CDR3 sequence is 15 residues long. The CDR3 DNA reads TGTGCCAGCAGCTATGCTAGCGGGGGCTACAATGAGCAGTTCTTC. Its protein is CASSYASGGYNEQFF.

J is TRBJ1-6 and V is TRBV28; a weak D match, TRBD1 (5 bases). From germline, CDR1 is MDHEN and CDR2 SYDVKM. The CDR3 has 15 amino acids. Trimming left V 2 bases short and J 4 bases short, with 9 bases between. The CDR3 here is CASSLGGAYNSPLHF. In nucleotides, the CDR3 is TGTGCCAGCAGTTTAGGAGGGGCTTATAATTCACCCCTCCACTTT.

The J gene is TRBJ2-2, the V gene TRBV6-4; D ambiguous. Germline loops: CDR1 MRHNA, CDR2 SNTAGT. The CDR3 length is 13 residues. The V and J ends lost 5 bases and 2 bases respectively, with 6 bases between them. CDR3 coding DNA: TGTGCCAGCAGTACAGAAAACACCGGGGAGCTGTTTTTT. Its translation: CASSTENTGELFF.

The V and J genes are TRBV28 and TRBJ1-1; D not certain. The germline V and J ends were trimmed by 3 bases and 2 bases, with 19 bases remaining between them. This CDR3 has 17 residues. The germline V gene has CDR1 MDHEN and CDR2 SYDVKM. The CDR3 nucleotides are TGTGCCAGCAGTTTGCGGCAGACCTTCTTTTTAAACACTGAAGCTTTCTTT. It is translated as CASSLRQTFFLNTEAFF.

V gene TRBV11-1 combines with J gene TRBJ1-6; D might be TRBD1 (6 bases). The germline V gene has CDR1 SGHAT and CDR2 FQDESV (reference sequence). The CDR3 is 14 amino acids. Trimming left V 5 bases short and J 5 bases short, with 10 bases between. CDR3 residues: CASSEGHNNSPLHF. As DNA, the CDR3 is TGTGCCAGCAGCGAGGGACATAATAATTCACCCCTCCACTTT. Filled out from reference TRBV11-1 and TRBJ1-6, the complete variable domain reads EAEVAQSPRYKITEKSQAVAFWCDPISGHATLYWYRQILGQGPELLVQFQDESVVDDSQLPKDRFSAERLKGVDSTLKIQPAELGDSAMYLCASSEGHNNSPLHFGNGTRLTVT.

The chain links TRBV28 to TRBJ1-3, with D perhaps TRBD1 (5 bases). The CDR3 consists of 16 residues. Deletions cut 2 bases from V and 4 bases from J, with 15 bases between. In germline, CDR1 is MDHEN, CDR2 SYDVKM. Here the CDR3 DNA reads TGTGCCAGCAGTTTAAAAGGGGCAGGGATGGGAAACACCATATATTTT. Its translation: CASSLKGAGMGNTIYF.

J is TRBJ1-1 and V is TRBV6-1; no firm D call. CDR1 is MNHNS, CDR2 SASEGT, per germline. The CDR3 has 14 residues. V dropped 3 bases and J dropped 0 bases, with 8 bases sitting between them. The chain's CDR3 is CASSDPGLNTEAFF. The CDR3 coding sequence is TGTGCCAGCAGTGACCCAGGTTTGAACACTGAAGCTTTCTTT.